This is a list of T cell receptor beta chains from one sample in a study of regulatory T cells in long-lasting Graves disease. TCRdb called the multiplex PCR reads again in MiXCR, with one record for every CDR3 protein. The sample has 650,000 to 700,000 distinct CDR3 sequences, 25% to 35% seen once. Sequencing used peripheral blood mononuclear cells (PBMCs), obtained when the disease was refractory, from a patient treated with antithyroid drugs. The receptors were sampled from a female donor with Graves disease. The CDR3 runs from the conserved cysteine through the conserved F or W. D genes are given only for firm matches. Size is omitted from some rows. Given values are once, few, many or a class for expanded clones.

TRBD2 | few | TRBJ2-3 | TRBV2 | CASSPAGVGTDTQYF | TGTGCCAGCAGTCCAGCGGGAGTGGGCACAGATACGCAGTATTTT
- | few | TRBJ2-7 | TRBV5-1 | CASSLVVDEQYF | TGCGCCAGCAGCTTGGTTGTTGACGAGCAGTACTTC
- | few | TRBJ2-7 | TRBV6-2/TRBV6-3 | CASRPVLTRYEQYF | TGTGCCAGCAGGCCGGTCCTGACCCGTTACGAGCAGTACTTC
- | many | TRBJ1-1 | TRBV12-5 | CASGLVLSQGTEAFF | TGTGCTAGTGGTTTGGTACTGTCACAGGGTACTGAAGCTTTCTTT
- | few | TRBJ1-5 | TRBV6-5 | CASSYGVVQPQHF | TGTGCCAGCAGTTACGGGGTTGTTCAGCCCCAGCATTTT
- | - | TRBJ1-5 | TRBV6-1 | CAIKVLLSGGLSNQPQHF | TGTGCCATAAAAGTTCTACTTTCGGGGGGTCTTAGCAATCAGCCCCAGCATTTT
- | many | TRBJ1-4 | TRBV18 | CASSPRETNEKLFF | TGTGCCAGCAGCCCCCGGGAGACTAATGAAAAACTGTTTTTT
TRBD1 | few | TRBJ1-1 | TRBV29-1 | CSVRDRGPNTEAFF | TGCAGCGTGCGGGACAGGGGGCCGAACACTGAAGCTTTCTTT
- | few | TRBJ2-2 | TRBV27 | CASTKTGELFF | TGTGCCAGCACTAAGACCGGGGAGCTGTTTTTT
TRBD2 | many | TRBJ2-5 | TRBV2 | CASSGWLAEFQETQYF | TGTGCCAGCAGTGGATGGCTAGCGGAATTCCAAGAGACCCAGTACTTC
- | few | TRBJ1-2 | TRBV29-1 | CSVGGGFDYGYTF | TGCAGCGTTGGTGGGGGTTTCGACTATGGCTACACCTTC
TRBD2 | few | TRBJ2-7 | TRBV27 | CASSSAGLYYEQYF | TGTGCCAGCAGTTCAGCGGGACTTTACTACGAGCAGTACTTC
- | many | TRBJ1-2 | TRBV28 | CASRSGRANYGYTF | TGTGCCAGCAGGTCCGGACGGGCTAACTATGGCTACACCTTC
- | few | TRBJ1-5 | TRBV28 | CASRVLNQPQHF | TGTGCCAGCAGGGTCTTGAATCAGCCCCAGCATTTT
- | - | TRBJ1-3 | TRBV20-1 | CSARAQVAGNTIYF | TGCAGTGCTAGAGCACAGGTCGCTGGAAACACCATATATTTT
- | few | TRBJ2-5 | TRBV7-4 | CASSLVRGDGKETQYF | TGTGCCAGCAGCTTAGTGCGGGGAGACGGCAAAGAGACCCAGTACTTC
TRBD1 | few | TRBJ2-7 | TRBV27 | CASSSSGTGVYEQYF | TGTGCCAGCAGTTCATCCGGGACAGGGGTCTACGAGCAGTACTTC
- | few | TRBJ1-2 | TRBV28 | CASRVGGGAGYGYTF | TGTGCCAGCAGGGTGGGGGGGGGCGCGGGCTATGGCTACACCTTC
TRBD1 | - | TRBJ1-2 | TRBV10-2 | CASSEWDSANYGYTF | TGCGCCAGCAGTGAGTGGGACAGCGCGAACTATGGCTACACCTTC
- | many | TRBJ2-7 | TRBV11-2 | CASKGDEQYF | TGTGCCAGCAAGGGGGACGAGCAGTACTTC
TRBD1 | few | TRBJ2-5 | TRBV7-9 | CASSLRGRQTQYF | TGTGCCAGCAGCTTAAGGGGGCGGCAGACCCAGTACTTC
- | few | TRBJ1-6 | TRBV5-1 | CASSLTLNSPLHF | TGCGCCAGCAGCTTGACTCTGAATTCACCCCTCCACTTT
- | few | TRBJ1-3 | TRBV9 | CASSVTQDGNTIYF | TGTGCCAGCAGCGTAACGCAGGATGGAAACACCATATATTTT
TRBD1 | - | TRBJ2-1 | TRBV28 | CASSLNWGDRGQNEQFF | TGTGCCAGCAGTTTAAATTGGGGGGACAGGGGGCAGAATGAGCAGTTCTTC
- | - | TRBJ1-1 | TRBV30 | CAWKGKGNTEAFF | TGTGCCTGGAAGGGCAAGGGGAACACTGAAGCTTTCTTT
- | many | TRBJ2-7 | TRBV2 | CASTRVRGNYEQYF | TGTGCCAGCACCCGGGTGCGGGGAAACTACGAGCAGTACTTC